One sample yielded the 3 T cell receptor beta chains listed below, sequenced in a study of T cell responses to AZD1222 COVID-19 vaccine. Repertoires were generated with immunoSEQ multiplex PCR, while TCRdb's copy carries only in-frame clones and drops some. The profile shows over 150,000 clones, 85% to 90% of them singletons. Sequences were derived from peripheral blood, sampled 28 days after the second AZD1222 dose. The receptors originated from an adult who received the AZD1222 COVID-19 vaccine.

This chain connects TRBV28 to TRBJ2-2; 8 positions match TRBD2. V was pared by 5 bases and J by 0 bases, with 11 bases of the junction left unmatched. Per the germline V gene, CDR1 is MDHEN and CDR2 is SYDVKM. The CDR3 loop spans 18 amino acids. CDR3 DNA: TGTGCCAGCAGTAGCCATCGCTCGGGACTAGCGAACACCGGGGAGCTGTTTTTT. Protein product: CASSSHRSGLANTGELFF.

The rearrangement uses TRBV12-3 or TRBV12-4 and TRBJ2-2; no firm D call. The CDR3 contains 13 residues. V gave up 7 bases and J gave up 1 base, with 7 bases separating them. The CDR3 sequence is CASIPENTGELFF. The CDR3 bases are TGTGCCAGCATCCCGGAGAACACCGGGGAGCTGTTTTTT.

The V call is TRBV12-3 or TRBV12-4, the J call TRBJ1-2, with unresolved D. The CDR3 is made up of 12 amino acids. V lost 3 bases, J lost 7 bases, and 9 bases lay in between. The CDR3 protein is CASSLQVAGYTF. In DNA form, the CDR3 reads TGTGCCAGCAGTTTGCAGGTTGCTGGCTACACCTTC.